This T cell receptor (beta chain) was recovered during a study of OX40 agonist ivuxolimab in advanced cancers. Study as a whole: Prior anti-PD-1, anti-PD-L1 or anti-CTLA-4 therapy was allowed; more than 30% had some.

Comments on this clone: Its antigen remains unknown.

The data were produced by immunoSEQ multiplex PCR, yet TCRdb's version contains in-frame clones alone and is incomplete. The repertoire holds about 64,000 clones, with about 88% as singletons. This CDR3 region has 15 residues. Whole-study findings and limits: Undetermined was the antigen specificity of the expanded peripheral T cells. Those patients achieving a partial response at 0.1-3.0 mg/kg showed among the lowest clonal expansion. Compared with CD4+, CD8+ T cells on average had more expanded clones.

The V gene is TRBV21-1, the J gene TRBJ2-7; TRBD1, the D gene given by the table, was not confirmed from the DNA. TRBV21-1 is a documented pseudogene. Sequenced here: CD4+ or CD8+ T cells sorted from blood, sampled in a trial of the OX40 agonist ivuxolimab. The clonotype was recovered from an adult with an advanced solid tumor such as melanoma, head and neck, liver or kidney cancer. The CDR3 loop is CASSNRELQGYEQYF. The CDR3 DNA sequence: TGTGCCAGCAGCAACCGAGAATTACAGGGCTACGAGCAGTACTTC.